What follows are 4 T cell receptor beta chains derived from one specimen sequenced in a study of cytomegalovirus exposure and HLA in healthy donors. The PCR was carried out with 60 Vbeta primers and 13 Jbeta primers. The method was immunoSEQ multiplex PCR; TCRdb's version includes in-frame clones alone and lacks a portion of them. The sample lists 120,000 to 150,000 clones, 60% to 85% occurring once. The sequenced sample was PBMCs. These receptors came from a male donor in good health and CMV-seropositive.

The rearrangement joins TRBV11-1 to TRBJ1-4; TRBD1 might be the D (5 bases). V shed 4 bases and J shed 7 bases, with 16 bases lying between them. This CDR3 has 15 amino acids. Per germline, CDR1 SGHAT and CDR2 FQDESV (reference sequence). The DNA of the CDR3 is TGTGCCAGCAGCTCCGGGGGATGGAGTCGTGAAAAACTGTTTTTT. Protein: CASSSGGWSREKLFF.

This chain joins TRBV11-1 and TRBJ2-7, with 8 bases matching TRBD1. The CDR3 length is 15 residues. Trimming removed 7 bases from V and 2 bases from J; junction bases left unmatched: 10. CDR1 and CDR2 from the germline V gene are SGHAT and FQDESV (reference sequence). Written as DNA, the CDR3 is TGTGCCAGCAACAATCCCGGGACAGGAACCTACGAGCAGTACTTC. This codes for CASNNPGTGTYEQYF.

Only a few counts were recorded for this clone. The V and J genes are TRBV6-6 and TRBJ1-1; D may be TRBD1 (5 bases). In germline, CDR1 is MNHNY, CDR2 SVGAGI (reference sequence). The length of the CDR3 is 13 residues. V was shortened by 4 bases and J by 5 bases, with 11 bases between the two germline ends. In nucleotides, the CDR3 is TGTGCCAGCAGTTCAATGGGGGGGACTGAAGCTTTCTTT. Residues: CASSSMGGTEAFF.

The chain employs TRBV30 and TRBJ2-5; 7 positions agree with TRBD2. The J call is in doubt because the DNA end fits TRBJ2-7 better. Germline V gene data show CDR1 as GTSNPN and CDR2 as SVGIG (reference sequence). This CDR3 is 13 amino acids long. Here the CDR3 DNA reads TGTGCCTGGAGACTGGCGGGAGCCTACGAGCAGTACTTC. It encodes CAWRLAGAYEQYF.